The 8 T cell receptor beta chains below all came from one sample that was sequenced in a study of early T cells in non-severe SARS-CoV-2 infection. In TCRdb, the 5' RACE reads were re-called with MiXCR into one record per CDR3 protein. The sample holds roughly 86,000 distinct CDR3 sequences, around 5.6% seen once. Sequencing was performed on whole blood. The receptor set was obtained from an adult who was a healthcare worker with PCR-confirmed SARS-CoV-2 infection or an uninfected control (not recorded which).

This clonotype has ten or more counts. V is TRBV5-4 and J is TRBJ1-1, with 7 bases fitting TRBD1. CDR1 and CDR2 (germline): SGHNT, YYREEE (reference sequence). CDR3 length: 13 residues. V lost 4 bases, J lost 3 bases, and 3 bases stayed unmatched. The CDR3 spells CASSLTGDTEAFF. In nucleotides, the CDR3 is TGTGCCAGCAGCCTAACAGGGGACACTGAAGCTTTCTTT.

This clonotype was seen only a few times. The V and J genes are TRBV20-1 and TRBJ2-7, with D maybe TRBD2 (5 bases). This CDR3 has 12 amino acids. The V gene's germline CDR1 is DFQATT and CDR2 SNEGSKA (reference sequence). Trimming pared 5 bases from V and 5 bases from J, leaving 13 bases between. The CDR3 here is CSAVQGSHEQYF. The CDR3 DNA reads TGCAGTGCTGTTCAAGGGAGCCACGAGCAGTACTTC.

The chain couples TRBV11-2 to TRBJ1-1; 9 positions match TRBD1. Germline V gene data show CDR1 as SGHAT and CDR2 as FQNNGV. Trimming cost V 5 bases and J 10 bases; bases outside gene matches: 8. The CDR3 contains 13 residues. The CDR3 coding sequence is TGTGCCAGCAGCGTGGACAGGGGAAGGGGAGCTTTCTTT. Translated, it gives CASSVDRGRGAFF.

The CDR3 loop reads CASRDGLTGTYEQYF. DNA for the CDR3: TGTGCCAGCAGAGACGGACTAACGGGAACCTACGAGCAGTACTTC. This chain connects TRBV2 to TRBJ2-7; tentative D call: TRBD2 (6 bases). This CDR3 region has 15 residues. V was shortened by 6 bases and J by 2 bases, with 17 bases between the two germline ends. The V gene's germline CDR1 is SNHLY and CDR2 FYNNEI.

In its sample, this clonotype was seen a few times. The chain carries TRBV7-6 and TRBJ1-1, with D unclear. The V and J ends lost 2 bases and 8 bases respectively, with 18 bases between them. The V gene's germline CDR1 is SGHVS and CDR2 FNYEAQ. This CDR3 comprises 15 residues. The CDR3: CASSLTREGTTEAFF. In nucleotides, the CDR3 is TGTGCCAGCAGCTTAACCCGGGAGGGAACAACCGAAGCTTTCTTT.

This clonotype was counted many times. V usage is TRBV7-9 and J usage is TRBJ2-1; TRBD1 aligns across 9 bases. The CDR3 consists of 14 residues. Germline assignment: CDR1 SEHNR and CDR2 FQNEAQ (reference sequence). J was trimmed by 5 bases and V by 5 bases; bases with no gene match: 4. The CDR3, as DNA: TGTGCCAGCAGCCCGGGACAGGGCAACAATGAGCAGTTCTTC. It codes for CASSPGQGNNEQFF. Filled out from reference TRBV7-9 and TRBJ2-1, the complete variable domain reads DTGVSQNPRHKITKRGQNVTFRCDPISEHNRLYWYRQTLGQGPEFLTYFQNEAQLEKSRLLSDRFSAERPKGSFSTLEIQRTEQGDSAMYLCASSPGQGNNEQFFGPGTRLTVL.

In its sample, this clonotype was seen a few times. CDR3 bases: TGTGCCAGCAGCCCCAGGGAAAACTATGGCTACACCTTC. Translation: CASSPRENYGYTF. J is TRBJ1-2 and V is TRBV6-5, with D perhaps TRBD1 (5 bases). Germline values: CDR1 MNHEY, CDR2 SVGAGI. The CDR3 has 13 amino acids. V gave up 6 bases and J gave up 2 bases, with 10 bases separating them.

In DNA, the CDR3 is TGTGCCAGCAGGCCACAGGGGCGCAATCAGCCCCAGCATTTT. This codes for CASRPQGRNQPQHF. V is TRBV28 and J is TRBJ1-5; 7 bases match TRBD1. V shed 6 bases and J 2 bases; nucleotides not matched to a gene: 4. This CDR3 region has 14 residues. Looked up from germline, CDR1 is MDHEN and CDR2 is SYDVKM. Together with reference TRBV28 and TRBJ1-5, the CDR3 gives the full variable domain: DVKVTQSSRYLVKRTGEKVFLECVQDMDHENMFWYRQDPGLGLRLIYFSYDVKMKEKGDIPEGYSVSREKKERFSLILESASTNQTSMYLCASRPQGRNQPQHFGDGTRLSIL.